Listed here are 24 T cell receptor beta chains from one sample, sequenced in a study of graft-versus-host responses after intestinal transplantation. Antigen specificity for these receptors is unknown. Sequencing was performed with immunoSEQ multiplex PCR; in TCRdb, only in-frame clones are kept and a portion is missing. The sample holds more than 60,000 clones, roughly 88% seen once. Here the sequenced sample was unstimulated CD8+ T cells sorted from spleen or lymph node cells, taken before intestinal transplant. The receptors originated from a human donor who received an intestinal transplant.

This clone has just a few counts. The rearrangement links TRBV5-1 to TRBJ2-1; 10 nucleotides agree with TRBD2. The germline V gene has CDR1 SGHRS and CDR2 YFSETQ. Trimming took 4 bases from V and 7 from J; bases not matched to a gene: 2. The CDR3 has 13 residues. CDR3 sequence reads: CASSLAGVNEQFF. Written as DNA, the CDR3 is TGCGCCAGCAGCCTAGCGGGGGTGAATGAGCAGTTCTTC.

The table lists this clone with a few counts. The V and J genes are TRBV18 and TRBJ2-1, with 8 bases lining up with TRBD2. This CDR3 spans 13 amino acids. Trimming removed 6 bases from V and 7 bases from J; junction bases left unmatched: 5. Germline assignment: CDR1 KGHSH and CDR2 LQKENI. This chain's CDR3 is CASSHGGGNEQFF. CDR3 nucleotide sequence: TGTGCCAGCTCCCACGGCGGGGGGAATGAGCAGTTCTTC.

This clone appeared once. The chain is built from TRBV7-3 and TRBJ2-1; the match to TRBD1 covers 8 bases. This CDR3 has 19 residues. V gave up 0 bases and J gave up 6 bases; unmatched junction bases: 16. Germline CDR1 SGHTA, CDR2 FQGTGA. The CDR3 nucleotides read TGTGCCAGCAGCTTAACATATAGCTCCGGGACAGGCCCCCTCAATGAGCAGTTCTTC. Residues: CASSLTYSSGTGPLNEQFF.

The chain combines TRBV11-1 with TRBJ2-3, with 7 bases fitting TRBD1. Germline CDR1 and CDR2: SGHAT and FQDESV (reference sequence). This CDR3 region has 16 residues. With 0 bases clipped from V and 6 bases from J, the junction kept 9 bases outside the gene matches. CDR3: CASSLAPTGLADTQYF. The CDR3 region has the DNA TGTGCCAGCAGCTTAGCCCCGACAGGGCTTGCGGATACGCAGTATTTT.

The chain uses TRBV10-2 and TRBJ1-3, with 9 nucleotides matching TRBD1. Losses at the gene ends were 4 bases for V and 8 bases for J; bases not matched to a gene: 6. The germline V gene has CDR1 WSHSY and CDR2 SAAADI. The CDR3 has 14 residues. The CDR3 DNA follows: TGCGCCAGCAGTGTTGGGGACAGGGAGGACACCATATATTTT. Translation: CASSVGDREDTIYF.

The chain recombines TRBV7-8 with TRBJ1-5; weak D call: TRBD1 (6 bases). The CDR3 consists of 16 residues. Germline CDR1 SGHVS, CDR2 FQNEAQ. Trimming shortened V by 5 bases and J by 7 bases, and 21 bases separated the two germline ends. CDR3 sequence (DNA): TGTGCCAGCAGCGATCAGGGGAGGGGCCCCTGGCAGCCCCAGCATTTT. Protein product: CASSDQGRGPWQPQHF.

The sample holds a few counts of this clone. The J gene is TRBJ2-3, the V gene TRBV25-1; a weak D match, TRBD1 (5 bases). The V and J ends lost 1 base and 3 bases respectively, with 14 bases between them. The CDR3 contains 16 residues. Germline lookup yields CDR1 MGHDK and CDR2 SYGVNS. The CDR3 protein is CASSEWRQGVTDTQYF. The CDR3 bases are TGTGCCAGCAGTGAATGGCGTCAGGGTGTAACAGATACGCAGTATTTT.

The chain is built from TRBV7-9 and TRBJ2-7; TRBD1 is a possible D gene (6 bases). The V end lost 5 bases, the J end lost 2 bases, and 25 bases lay between the germline ends. The V gene's germline CDR1 is SEHNR and CDR2 FQNEAQ (reference sequence). The CDR3 contains 18 residues. The DNA of the CDR3 is TGTGCCAGCAGCCCCCCGGTCGGGGCACAGGGACGCCCCTACGAGCAGTACTTC. Its protein is CASSPPVGAQGRPYEQYF.

This chain connects TRBV28 to TRBJ1-5; TRBD1 matches 9 bases. CDR1 and CDR2 from the germline V gene are MDHEN and SYDVKM. J was trimmed by 7 bases and V by 6 bases; bases with no gene match: 7. The CDR3 length is 14 residues. As DNA, the CDR3 is TGTGCCAGCAGACCGACAGGGGGGGGGCAGCCCCAGCATTTT. The encoded protein is CASRPTGGGQPQHF. The full variable domain, rest sourced from reference TRBV28 and TRBJ1-5, is DVKVTQSSRYLVKRTGEKVFLECVQDMDHENMFWYRQDPGLGLRLIYFSYDVKMKEKGDIPEGYSVSREKKERFSLILESASTNQTSMYLCASRPTGGGQPQHFGDGTRLSIL.

The CDR3 loop reads CASIPDTEAFF. Here the CDR3 DNA reads TGTGCCAGCATCCCGGACACTGAAGCTTTCTTT. This chain joins TRBV6-1 and TRBJ1-1, with no clear D. Looked up from germline, CDR1 is MNHNS and CDR2 is SASEGT. Trimming cost V 7 bases and J 3 bases, with 6 bases left between them. The CDR3 has 11 residues.

This chain uses TRBV19 with TRBJ1-3; 10 positions match TRBD1. Germline V gene sequence: CDR1 LNHDA, CDR2 SQIVND (reference sequence). The trim removed 3 bases at V and 2 bases at J, leaving 7 bases unmatched. The length of the CDR3 is 17 residues. CDR3 in amino acids: CASSIRRQGAAGNTIYF. CDR3 sequence (DNA): TGTGCCAGTAGTATCCGACGACAGGGGGCCGCTGGAAACACCATATATTTT.

The V and J genes are TRBV10-1 and TRBJ2-1, with D maybe TRBD2 (5 bases). Germline assignment: CDR1 WNHNN and CDR2 SYGVQD (reference sequence). Trimming cost V 3 bases and J 3 bases, with 6 bases left between them. This CDR3 is built from 13 residues. The CDR3 DNA sequence: TGCGCCAGCAGTGAAGGGAGCTACAATGAGCAGTTCTTC. Its translation is CASSEGSYNEQFF.

The rearrangement joins TRBV10-3 to TRBJ2-5; 9 bases match TRBD1. Losses at the gene ends were 5 bases for V and 5 bases for J; bases not matched to a gene: 9. The CDR3 is 15 residues long. Germline loops: CDR1 ENHRY, CDR2 SYGVKD. CDR3 coding DNA: TGTGCCATCAGTCGGGGGACAGGGTCTACGGAGACCCAGTACTTC. It codes for CAISRGTGSTETQYF.

This clone was recorded a few times. The rearrangement joins TRBV13 to TRBJ1-1, with unresolved D. CDR1 PRHDT and CDR2 FYEKMQ come from the germline V gene (reference sequence). The ends were cut back, 5 bases at V and 1 base at J, with 8 bases in the middle. The CDR3 loop spans 13 amino acids. CDR3: CASSTGGNTEAFF. The CDR3 DNA sequence: TGTGCCAGCAGCACGGGAGGGAACACTGAAGCTTTCTTT.

The chain uses TRBV4-1 and TRBJ2-1, with TRBD1 as a possible D gene (5 bases). Per germline, CDR1 MGHRA and CDR2 YSYEKL. This CDR3 has 15 residues. V lost 1 base and J 3 bases, leaving 10 bases between the germline ends. CDR3 sequence: CASSQVSQVYNEQFF. The CDR3 DNA sequence: TGCGCCAGCAGCCAAGTGTCACAGGTCTACAATGAGCAGTTCTTC.

V usage is TRBV13 and J usage is TRBJ2-7; 9 nucleotides align to TRBD1. Looked up from germline, CDR1 is PRHDT and CDR2 is FYEKMQ (reference sequence). The ends lost 1 base at V and 4 bases at J; junction bases unmatched: 5. This CDR3 contains 15 residues. CDR3 DNA: TGTGCCAGCAGCTTAGCGGGACAGGGAGGGTACGAGCAGTACTTC. Amino acids: CASSLAGQGGYEQYF.

The gene calls are TRBV6-6 and TRBJ1-6; 9 bases match TRBD1. V gave up 4 bases and J gave up 9 bases; unmatched junction bases: 4. The CDR3 extends over 14 amino acids. From germline, CDR1 is MNHNY and CDR2 SVGAGI (reference sequence). The DNA of the CDR3 is TGTGCCAGCAGTTGGGACAGGGCGAGTTCACCCCTCCACTTT. This encodes CASSWDRASSPLHF.

The V and J genes are TRBV29-1 and TRBJ2-7, with 7 bases lining up with TRBD1. This CDR3 has 14 amino acids. The germline V gene encodes CDR1 SQVTM and CDR2 ANQGSEA. J gave up 3 bases and V 4 bases, and 9 bases lay outside the gene matches. CDR3: CSVAPTGSNYEQYF. In DNA, the CDR3 is TGCAGCGTTGCCCCGACAGGGTCGAACTACGAGCAGTACTTC.

Of note for this clone: The sample contains more than one DNA sequence encoding this CDR3. The chain combines TRBV5-6 with TRBJ1-1; perhaps TRBD1 as D (5 bases). The V end lost 2 bases, the J end lost 5 bases, and 10 bases lay between the germline ends. Germline V gene sequence: CDR1 SGHDT, CDR2 YYEEEE. The CDR3 sequence is 13 residues long. CDR3 bases: TGTGCCAGCAGCTTTGGGGGGGGGACTGAAGCTTTCTTT. This encodes CASSFGGGTEAFF.

The sample holds one count of this clone. This CDR3 is CASRDEGGSWGEQYF. CDR3 sequence (DNA): TGTGCCAGCAGGGACGAGGGGGGGTCGTGGGGCGAGCAGTACTTC. The chain employs TRBV27 and TRBJ2-7, with D possibly matching TRBD2 (7 bases). Between the trimmed V and J ends, which lost 6 bases and 6 bases, there was a span of 21 bases. CDR3 length: 15 residues. Germline V gives CDR1 MNHEY, CDR2 SMNVEV (reference sequence).

V and J are TRBV18 and TRBJ2-1; 14 nucleotides agree with TRBD2. Trimming took 5 bases from V and 7 from J; bases not matched to a gene: 13. The CDR3 is 18 residues long. Germline loops: CDR1 KGHSH, CDR2 LQKENI. CDR3 in DNA: TGTGCCAGCTCATCCCTTCCGGGACTAGCGGGGGATATGAATGAGCAGTTCTTC. Protein: CASSSLPGLAGDMNEQFF.

The chain carries TRBV11-3 and TRBJ2-6; possibly TRBD2 for D (5 bases). Germline V lookup: CDR1 SGHNT, CDR2 YENEEA. The CDR3 runs 17 residues. Trimming pared 5 bases from V and 0 bases from J, leaving 14 bases between. The CDR3 protein is CASSPGPLASGANVLTF. The CDR3 DNA reads as TGTGCCAGCAGCCCCGGACCCCTAGCCTCTGGGGCCAACGTCCTGACTTTC.

The chain recombines TRBV7-2 with TRBJ1-1, with 9 bases that match TRBD1. The V segment lost 6 bases and the J segment 0 bases; nucleotides outside the gene matches: 2. The CDR3 is 14 residues long. Germline-derived CDR1 and CDR2 are SGHTA and FQGNSA. In DNA form, the CDR3 reads TGTGCCAGCAGGGGGACAGGGTTGAACACTGAAGCTTTCTTT. Translation gives CASRGTGLNTEAFF.

The V gene is TRBV6-1, the J gene TRBJ2-7; TRBD2 might be the D (6 bases). V was cut by 10 bases and J by 1 base, with 17 bases left in between. This CDR3 is 14 amino acids long. The germline gives CDR1 MNHNS, CDR2 SASEGT. CDR3: CATEVVAGSYEQYF. The CDR3 DNA reads TGTGCCACAGAGGTCGTGGCGGGATCCTACGAGCAGTACTTC.